The clone carrying this T cell receptor beta chain has a handful of counts. The sample is drawn from a study of T cells after yellow fever vaccination. TCRdb processed the 5' RACE reads anew with MiXCR; each CDR3 protein has one entry. The sample has about 340,000 distinct CDR3 sequences, approximately 9% seen once. The CDR3 has 12 amino acids. Per the germline V gene, CDR1 is SGHTA and CDR2 is FQGNSA. Trimming took 5 bases from V and 4 from J, leaving 8 bases between them. The starting material was PBMCs, obtained on the day of the first yellow fever vaccination. This chain uses TRBV7-2 with TRBJ2-5, with unresolved D. The source of this sequence is a man between 18 and 35 years old who received the YFV17D yellow fever vaccine. Here the CDR3 reads CASSAHLETQYF. Written as DNA, the CDR3 is TGTGCCAGCAGCGCCCACCTAGAGACCCAGTACTTC.